This is a list of T cell receptor beta chains from one sample in a study of spatial heterogeneity in lung cancer. TCRdb re-called the 5' RACE reads through MiXCR, storing one row per CDR3 protein. The repertoire holds about 86,000 distinct CDR3 sequences, with roughly 13% as singletons. The sample was PBMCs, taken at surgery. These receptors all come from a male donor with early-stage non-small cell lung cancer. CDR3s include the opening cysteine and the closing phenylalanine or tryptophan. The order of the fields is D gene, V gene, J gene, CDR3 protein. A D gene is named only where the DNA matches it firmly.

>.|TRBV2|TRBJ1-4
CASSVAGNLFF
>TRBD1|TRBV10-2|TRBJ2-7
CASSGMGTGGLYEQYF
>.|TRBV29-1|TRBJ2-5
CSARGPTQETQYF
>.|TRBV5-1|TRBJ2-7
CASSLAESYEQYF
>.|TRBV7-3|TRBJ1-2
CASSLIRIVWGYTF
>.|TRBV18|TRBJ2-6
CASSPMGITSSGANVLTF
>.|TRBV6-4|TRBJ2-1
CASIGTRYNEQFF
>TRBD2|TRBV5-1|TRBJ2-1
CASSDTGAGGVNEQFF
>TRBD2|TRBV7-9|TRBJ2-3
CASSPGTSGSTDTQYF
>TRBD1|TRBV2|TRBJ2-7
CASRTGGWEQYF
>.|TRBV21-1|TRBJ2-7
CASSKALGSREQYF
>TRBD1|TRBV19|TRBJ1-5
CATRTGSDQPQHF
>TRBD2|TRBV20-1|TRBJ2-1
CSAQLAGGNNEQFF
>.|TRBV18|TRBJ2-7
CASSGTPPYEQYF
>.|TRBV5-1|TRBJ1-2
CASSLDTGGYGYTF
>.|TRBV12-3/TRBV12-4|TRBJ2-3
CASSLGGQWGDTQYF